This is a list of T cell receptor beta chains from one sample in a study of blood T cells in healthy people across ages. Each CDR3 protein is one row after TCRdb ran MiXCR on the 5' RACE reads. The sample consists of approximately 880,000 distinct CDR3 sequences, around 46% of them appearing once. Sequences were obtained from blood. These receptors all stem from a man aged 25 to 45 in good health. The CDR3 runs from the conserved cysteine through the conserved F or W. D genes are given only for firm matches. Clone size, where shown, is once, few, many, or a class for clones that have expanded.

>TRBJ2-7|TRBV21-1|NA|12|few
TGTGCCAGCAGCAAAGAATTCTACGAGCAGTACTTC
CASSKEFYEQYF
>TRBJ2-1|TRBV3-1|NA|15|few
TGTGCCAGCAGCCAAGATGGGACCACCCACTGGGAGCAGTTCTTC
CASSQDGTTHWEQFF
>TRBJ2-1|TRBV30|NA|11|many
TGTGCCTGGAGTCCCTTCAATGAGCAGTTCTTC
CAWSPFNEQFF
>TRBJ2-2|TRBV12-3/TRBV12-4|TRBD1|14|NA
TGTGCCAGCAGCCGGGACAGGGGTCCCGGGGAGCTGTTTTTT
CASSRDRGPGELFF
>TRBJ2-1|TRBV19|TRBD1|17|NA
TGTGTCAGTAGTATGGACAGGGCTACTAGTACCTACAATGAGCAGTTCTTC
CVSSMDRATSTYNEQFF
>TRBJ2-3|TRBV3-1|TRBD2|15|once
TGTGCCAGCAGGCCCGGGGGGGGTCGGGCAGATACGCAGTATTTT
CASRPGGGRADTQYF
>TRBJ2-1|TRBV5-1|TRBD1|14|NA
TGCGCCAGCAGCTCGTACCAGGGGGCAGATGAGCAGTTCTTC
CASSSYQGADEQFF
>TRBJ1-2|TRBV27|NA|15|NA
TGTGCCAGCAGTTTGGTTTACGGGCTACTCTATGGCTACACCTTC
CASSLVYGLLYGYTF
>TRBJ2-7|TRBV20-1|NA|13|NA
TGCAGTGCTAGATCCAAGGGACTGTACGAGCAGTACTTC
CSARSKGLYEQYF
>TRBJ1-5|TRBV20-1|NA|13|NA
TGCAGTGCTAGGTCGAAGGGGAATCAGCCCCAGCATTTT
CSARSKGNQPQHF
>TRBJ2-3|TRBV7-7|NA|14|NA
TGTGCTAGCGGCTTAAATCCTGGGGCAGATACGCAGTATTTT
CASGLNPGADTQYF
>TRBJ1-1|TRBV5-1|TRBD1|14|NA
TGCGCCAGCAGCGAGGGACAGGGGAACACTGAAGCTTTCTTT
CASSEGQGNTEAFF
>TRBJ1-2|TRBV28|NA|12|NA
TGTGTCAGCCGGGGGCGCCTCTATGGCTACACCTTC
CVSRGRLYGYTF
>TRBJ1-1|TRBV20-1|NA|13|many
TGCAGTGCCCCAGGGGCCGGCCTCACTGAAGCTTTCTTT
CSAPGAGLTEAFF
>TRBJ2-1|TRBV9|TRBD2|16|many
TGTGCCAGCAGCGGTGGACTAGCGGGGGTTTTAAACGAGCAGTTCTTC
CASSGGLAGVLNEQFF
>TRBJ2-7|TRBV3-1|TRBD1|15|NA
TGTGCCAGCAGCCAAGCCTACAGGACAGGAGGCGAGCAGTACTTC
CASSQAYRTGGEQYF
>TRBJ1-2|TRBV3-1|TRBD1|14|few
TGTGCCAGCAGCCGGGGACAGACTAACTATGGCTACACCTTC
CASSRGQTNYGYTF
>TRBJ2-1|TRBV12-3/TRBV12-4|NA|12|few
TGTGCCAGCCGGCAGACAGACAATGAGCAGTTCTTC
CASRQTDNEQFF
>TRBJ1-1|TRBV6-2/TRBV6-3|NA|13|NA
TGTGCCAGCAGTTACAAAGTTCCCCCGCGCCCTTTCTTT
CASSYKVPPRPFF
>TRBJ2-1|TRBV3-1|NA|16|NA
TGTGCCAGCAGCCGGACGACTAGGAGCTCCTACAATGAGCAGTTCTTC
CASSRTTRSSYNEQFF
>TRBJ2-1|TRBV6-5|NA|15|NA
TGTGCCAGCAGTTATAGGCCGAACTCCTACAATGAGCAGTTCTTC
CASSYRPNSYNEQFF
>TRBJ2-3|TRBV7-9|NA|15|NA
TGTGCCAGCAGCTTGGTCTCTAGCGTGGCAGATACGCAGTATTTT
CASSLVSSVADTQYF
>TRBJ2-3|TRBV18|TRBD1|15|NA
TGTGCCAGCTCCGAGGGACAGAGCGCGGTAAATACGCAGTATTTT
CASSEGQSAVNTQYF
>TRBJ2-2|TRBV7-8|NA|15|NA
TGTGCCAGCAGCTTAAAAGGCCCGAACACCGGGGAGCTGTTTTTT
CASSLKGPNTGELFF
>TRBJ1-4|TRBV7-9|NA|15|NA
TGTGCCAGCAGTCCTTGGGGGGCTGTTGGTGAAAAACTGTTTTTT
CASSPWGAVGEKLFF
>TRBJ2-1|TRBV24-1|TRBD2|15|NA
TGTGCCACCAGTCTGGGGCTAGCGGGCCGCAATGAGCAGTTCTTC
CATSLGLAGRNEQFF
>TRBJ1-2|TRBV11-3|NA|15|few
TGTGCCAGCAGCTCGCCCCGGGAACCCAACTATGGCTACACCTTC
CASSSPREPNYGYTF
>TRBJ1-1|TRBV9|NA|14|once
TGTACCAGCAGCGTAGGATGGGGGAACACTGAAGCTTTCTTT
CTSSVGWGNTEAFF
>TRBJ2-4|TRBV3-1|NA|16|NA
TGTGCCAGCAGCCATCGAGGGGGGGCGACCAAAAACATTCAGTACTTC
CASSHRGGATKNIQYF
>TRBJ1-5|TRBV4-2|TRBD1|15|few
TGTGCCAGCAGCCAAAGAGACAGGGTAGATCAGCCCCAGCATTTT
CASSQRDRVDQPQHF
>TRBJ2-3|TRBV12-3/TRBV12-4|NA|15|once
TGTGCCAGCAGCCTGAGGCAAGTATTGGGAGATACGCAGTATTTT
CASSLRQVLGDTQYF
>TRBJ2-2|TRBV9|NA|15|NA
TGTACCAGCAGCGTAGGTCAGGGTCGAACCGGGGAGCTGTTTTTT
CTSSVGQGRTGELFF
>TRBJ1-4|TRBV20-1|NA|15|NA
TGCAGTGCTAGAGGCCCCATCGCAACTAATGAAAAACTGTTTTTT
CSARGPIATNEKLFF
>TRBJ1-1|TRBV20-1|NA|15|NA
TGCGGTGCTTCAGATGTGCCTGAGCCTTGGGGTGAAGCTTTCTTT
CGASDVPEPWGEAFF
>TRBJ1-1|TRBV4-1|NA|15|once
TGCGCCAGCAGCCAAGAGACAGCTTTGAACACTGAAGCTTTCTTT
CASSQETALNTEAFF
>TRBJ2-7|TRBV5-1|TRBD1|15|few
TGCGCCAGCAGCTCGTTGACAGGGGACTCCTACGAGCAGTACTTC
CASSSLTGDSYEQYF
>TRBJ2-3|TRBV7-2|TRBD2|15|NA
TGTGCCAGCAGCTTATCGAGCGGGGGCCTAGATACGCAGTATTTT
CASSLSSGGLDTQYF
>TRBJ2-7|TRBV28|NA|13|few
TGTGCCAGCATCGGGCAGGCGGCCTACGAGCAGTACTTC
CASIGQAAYEQYF
>TRBJ2-7|TRBV12-3/TRBV12-4|TRBD2|15|few
TGTGCCAGCAGTTCCACCAGCGGGGGAACCTACGAGCAGTACTTC
CASSSTSGGTYEQYF
>TRBJ2-3|TRBV7-2|NA|12|many
TGTGCCAGCAGCTTATACAGCGATACGCAGTATTTT
CASSLYSDTQYF
>TRBJ2-7|TRBV6-2/TRBV6-3|TRBD1|15|NA
TGTGCCAGCAGTTACCGACAGGGAAGATCCTACGAGCAGTACTTC
CASSYRQGRSYEQYF
>TRBJ2-1|TRBV12-3/TRBV12-4|NA|15|once
TGTGCCAGCAGATCAGGGACTTTCTCTTACAATGAGCAGTTCTTC
CASRSGTFSYNEQFF
>TRBJ2-5|TRBV24-1|NA|15|few
TGTGCCACCAGTGACACCAGACAGGCCCAAGAGACCCAGTACTTC
CATSDTRQAQETQYF
>TRBJ2-1|TRBV5-6|TRBD1|14|NA
TGTGCCAGCAGCGCAACACAGGGGAACAATGAGCAGTTCTTC
CASSATQGNNEQFF
>TRBJ1-1|TRBV5-6|NA|14|NA
TGTGCCAGCAGCGGGACACGGCTTAACACTGAAGCTTTCTTT
CASSGTRLNTEAFF
>TRBJ2-3|TRBV27|NA|17|NA
TGTGCCAGCAGTTCTGGCCAGAACAGGGTAAAAACAGATACGCAGTATTTT
CASSSGQNRVKTDTQYF
>TRBJ2-5|TRBV30|NA|13|NA
TGTGCCTGGAGTCCCGGACCTCAAGAGACCCAGTACTTC
CAWSPGPQETQYF
>TRBJ1-4|TRBV7-2|TRBD1|15|many
TGTGCCAGCAGCTTAGGTGGGACAGGGGTTGAAAAACTGTTTTTT
CASSLGGTGVEKLFF
>TRBJ2-3|TRBV11-2|TRBD2|17|few
TGTGCCAGCAGCTCCCGCTTAGCGGGGGGAGGGACAGATACGCAGTATTTT
CASSSRLAGGGTDTQYF
>TRBJ2-5|TRBV12-3/TRBV12-4|TRBD1|15|few
TGTGCCAGCAGTTCCCAGGGGGCTGGTCAAGAGACCCAGTACTTC
CASSSQGAGQETQYF
>TRBJ2-5|TRBV12-3/TRBV12-4|TRBD1|15|NA
TGTGCCAGCAGTCCCCAGGGGGCGCTTACGGAGACCCAGTACTTC
CASSPQGALTETQYF
>TRBJ2-3|TRBV10-3|NA|12|NA
TGTGCCGCGACGCCGGACCAGAATACGCAGTATTTT
CAATPDQNTQYF
>TRBJ1-2|TRBV20-1|TRBD1|18|once
TGCAGTGCTAGAGACCTTTGGGGGACAGGAGGGAGAGACTATGGCTACACCTTC
CSARDLWGTGGRDYGYTF
>TRBJ2-1|TRBV20-1|TRBD2|16|NA
TGCAGTGCAGACCGACTAGCGGGGGGTACCTACAATGAGCAGTTCTTC
CSADRLAGGTYNEQFF
>TRBJ2-1|TRBV29-1|TRBD1|14|few
TGCAGCGCTGCGGGACAGGGGGCAGGGAATGAGCAGTTCTTC
CSAAGQGAGNEQFF
>TRBJ2-5|TRBV7-9|TRBD1|14|NA
TGTGCCAGCAGCTCAATGAACAGGGGAGAGACCCAGTACTTC
CASSSMNRGETQYF
>TRBJ1-1|TRBV2|TRBD1|14|NA
TGTGCCAGCTCATTCTGGGACAGCGGCACTGAAGCTTTCTTT
CASSFWDSGTEAFF
>TRBJ1-1|TRBV9|TRBD1|17|NA
TGTGCCAGGGTTCAGACAGGGACTGCAGGCGAGAACACTGAAGCTTTCTTT
CARVQTGTAGENTEAFF